This T cell receptor (beta chain) emerged from a study of shared clonotypes between healthy human individuals. The V gene's germline CDR1 is MDHEN and CDR2 SYDVKM. The J segment lost 11 bases and the V segment lost 10 bases, leaving 14 bases of the junction unmatched. This CDR3 comprises 13 residues. The table came from immunoSEQ multiplex PCR; TCRdb's copy has only in-frame clones and leaves some out. Of more than 2 million clones listed, 85% to 95% are singletons. Study findings and constraints: Despite large depth, sorted-subset datasets appeared incompletely sequenced. Naive subsets typically showed greater estimated richness than memory subsets.

As regards this clone: Antigen unknown.

The genes are TRBV28 and TRBJ1-1, with 9 nucleotides matching TRBD1. This sequence originates from a young man in good health. Sequencing was carried out using naive CD4+ T cells sorted from blood. Subset denoted: CD45RA+ positively selected. The CDR3 protein is CATHPTGGYGAFF. The CDR3 nucleotides read TGTGCCACCCATCCTACAGGGGGCTATGGGGCTTTCTTT. Supplemented by reference TRBV28 and TRBJ1-1, the full variable domain reads DVKVTQSSRYLVKRTGEKVFLECVQDMDHENMFWYRQDPGLGLRLIYFSYDVKMKEKGDIPEGYSVSREKKERFSLILESASTNQTSMYLCATHPTGGYGAFFGQGTRLTVV.